The 25 T cell receptor beta chains below were found in one sample sequenced in a study of cytotoxic CD8 clonotypes in ibrutinib-treated CLL. This table comes from immunoSEQ multiplex PCR, and its TCRdb copy is limited to in-frame clones, with some not included. The top ten clones hold about 13% of a sample with 150,000 or so clones, 70% to 80% of them seen once. Sequenced here: PBMCs, sampled after 12 months of ibrutinib treatment. The source is a human donor with chronic lymphocytic leukemia.

The chain has TRBV5-1 and TRBJ2-1, with D unclear. Per the germline V gene, CDR1 is SGHRS and CDR2 is YFSETQ. The CDR3 is 14 residues long. V was trimmed by 2 bases and J by 4 bases, leaving 10 bases between them. CDR3 residues: CASSFVAEYNEQFF. CDR3 DNA sequence: TGCGCCAGCAGCTTCGTTGCGGAGTACAATGAGCAGTTCTTC.

The rearrangement uses TRBV5-6 and TRBJ2-7, with 9 bases matching TRBD2. The V gene's germline CDR1 is SGHDT and CDR2 YYEEEE. The CDR3 sequence is 15 residues long. The J segment lost 3 bases and the V segment lost 0 bases, leaving 4 bases of the junction unmatched. The CDR3 coding sequence is TGTGCCAGCAGCTTGGGGCTAGCGGGATACTACGAGCAGTACTTC. Protein sequence: CASSLGLAGYYEQYF.

V and J are TRBV5-1 and TRBJ2-2, with 7 bases aligning to TRBD1. The trim removed 5 bases at V and 3 bases at J, leaving 1 base unmatched. CDR3 length equals 13 residues. CDR1 and CDR2 (germline): SGHRS, YFSETQ. CDR3 sequence (DNA): TGCGCCAGCAGGCAGGGGGACACCGGGGAGCTGTTTTTT. This encodes CASRQGDTGELFF.

This clone has a single count. The rearrangement uses TRBV25-1 and TRBJ2-5; TRBD2 matches 8 bases. Germline CDR1 MGHDK, CDR2 SYGVNS. The CDR3 length is 16 residues. With 4 bases clipped from V and 0 bases from J, the junction kept 7 bases outside the gene matches. The DNA of the CDR3 is TGTGCCAGCAGTGGGCGGACTAGCTGGTACCAAGAGACCCAGTACTTC. As protein: CASSGRTSWYQETQYF.

The chain joins TRBV14 to TRBJ2-7; tentative D call: TRBD1 (5 bases). V lost 2 bases, J lost 4 bases, and 21 bases lay in between. There are 17 residues in the CDR3. Per germline, CDR1 SGHDN and CDR2 FVKESK. CDR3 sequence reads: CASSQLNRNRPRYEQYF. The CDR3 DNA sequence: TGTGCCAGCAGCCAATTAAATAGAAACAGGCCTCGTTACGAGCAGTACTTC.

J is TRBJ2-1 and V is TRBV10-3; 8 bases match TRBD2. This CDR3 spans 16 amino acids. The trim removed 3 bases at V and 4 bases at J, leaving 8 bases unmatched. Germline V gene data show CDR1 as ENHRY and CDR2 as SYGVKD. The DNA for the CDR3 is TGTGCCATCAGTGATAGAAGTACGGGAGGGTACAATGAGCAGTTCTTC. Translating gives CAISDRSTGGYNEQFF.

This clone was seen only once. The V call is TRBV4-2, the J call TRBJ2-7; TRBD2 matches 7 bases. V trimming: 4 bases; J trimming: 2 bases; junction bases outside the gene matches: 14. Germline V CDR1 and CDR2: LGHNA, YNFKEQ. CDR3 length: 17 residues. DNA of the CDR3: TGTGCCAGCAGCCGCCCAATGGGTGCTAGCGGCCCCTACGAGCAGTACTTC. It translates to CASSRPMGASGPYEQYF.

The V and J genes are TRBV27 and TRBJ2-5, with D hard to call. Trimming took 4 bases from V and 1 from J, leaving 7 bases between them. This CDR3 has 13 residues. Germline CDR1 is MNHEY and CDR2 is SMNVEV (reference sequence). The CDR3 region is CASSYSSQETQYF. In DNA, the CDR3 is TGTGCCAGCAGTTACTCCTCCCAAGAGACCCAGTACTTC.

This chain uses TRBV7-9 with TRBJ2-3; no firm D call. Trimming pared 5 bases from V and 0 bases from J, leaving 12 bases between. Germline V gene sequence: CDR1 SEHNR, CDR2 FQNEAQ (reference sequence). CDR3 length: 15 residues. CDR3 bases: TGTGCCAGCAGCCTCGGAACCTTTAGCACAGATACGCAGTATTTT. This codes for CASSLGTFSTDTQYF. Full variable domain (remainder filled in from reference TRBV7-9 and TRBJ2-3): DTGVSQNPRHKITKRGQNVTFRCDPISEHNRLYWYRQTLGQGPEFLTYFQNEAQLEKSRLLSDRFSAERPKGSFSTLEIQRTEQGDSAMYLCASSLGTFSTDTQYFGPGTRLTVL.

This clone was seen a single time. The gene calls are TRBV10-1 and TRBJ2-7, with 10 bases aligning to TRBD2. The germline V gene has CDR1 WNHNN and CDR2 SYGVQD (reference sequence). The CDR3 consists of 14 residues. V dropped 1 base and J dropped 4; count of bases not matched to a gene: 1. The CDR3, as DNA: TGCGCCAGCAGTGAGTTAGCGGGAGGATACGAGCAGTACTTC. This gives the protein CASSELAGGYEQYF.

The CDR3, as DNA: TGCGCCAGCAGCCAATCGATTCAGGCAGGGCACGGGCCCCAGCATTTT. As protein: CASSQSIQAGHGPQHF. The chain couples TRBV4-3 to TRBJ1-5, with D tentatively TRBD1 (5 bases). Trimming took 2 bases from V and 9 from J, leaving 20 bases between them. This CDR3 region has 16 residues. The germline V gene has CDR1 LGHNA and CDR2 YSLEER.

CDR3 sequence (DNA): TGTGCCAGCAGTGATTTACGGGCGACAGGGGGATTACAGCCCCAGCATTTT. It is translated as CASSDLRATGGLQPQHF. This chain connects TRBV6-1 to TRBJ1-5, with TRBD1 matching over 9 bases. V was clipped by 3 bases and J by 7 bases; unmatched bases: 13. The CDR3 is 17 residues long. The V gene's germline CDR1 is MNHNS and CDR2 SASEGT.

This clone is a singleton in its sample. The chain recombines TRBV9 with TRBJ2-3, with TRBD2 identical over 8 bases. The germline CDR1 and CDR2 sequences are SGDLS and YYNGEE. V lost 3 bases, J lost 6 bases, and 9 bases stayed unmatched. The length of the CDR3 is 15 residues. In DNA, the CDR3 is TGTGCCAGCAGCGGTTCCGGGACTAGTGGGGATACGCAGTATTTT. Translated: CASSGSGTSGDTQYF.

This chain links TRBV6-4 with TRBJ2-2, with unresolved D. The germline V gene has CDR1 MRHNA and CDR2 SNTAGT. V was trimmed by 4 bases and J by 8 bases, leaving 14 bases between them. This CDR3 is 14 amino acids long. Here the CDR3 DNA reads TGTGCCAGCAGTGGACTGGCTGGTGCGGGGGAGCTGTTTTTT. Encoded protein: CASSGLAGAGELFF.

The J gene is TRBJ1-2, the V gene TRBV14; D unclear. Looked up from germline, CDR1 is SGHDN and CDR2 is FVKESK. CDR3 length equals 12 residues. Trimming stripped 1 base from V and 4 bases from J, with 4 bases between. CDR3 nucleotide sequence: TGTGCCAGCAGCCAAGCCCGCTATGGCTACACCTTC. Protein product: CASSQARYGYTF.

The chain uses TRBV2 and TRBJ2-7, with 9 bases identical to TRBD1. Germline values: CDR1 SNHLY, CDR2 FYNNEI. V dropped 6 bases and J dropped 6; count of bases not matched to a gene: 15. The CDR3 contains 16 residues. CDR3 loop: CASRRAPGQGGVEQYF. The CDR3 DNA sequence: TGTGCCAGCAGGAGGGCTCCGGGACAGGGAGGGGTCGAGCAGTACTTC.

The chain couples TRBV30 to TRBJ1-3, with D possibly TRBD1 on 5 matching bases. V was shortened by 1 base and J by 4 bases, with 17 bases between the two germline ends. The CDR3 covers 16 residues. Germline-derived CDR1 and CDR2 are GTSNPN and SVGIG (reference sequence). CDR3 in DNA: TGTGCCTGGAGTGCGACAGTTTTTCAGTTCGGAAACACCATATATTTT. Translating gives CAWSATVFQFGNTIYF. The full variable domain, in which reference TRBV30 and TRBJ1-3 provide the parts outside the CDR3, is SQTIHQWPATLVQPVGSPLSLECTVEGTSNPNLYWYRQAAGRGLQLLFYSVGIGQISSEVPQNLSASRPQDRQFILSSKKLLLSDSGFYLCAWSATVFQFGNTIYFGEGSWLTVV.

The chain has TRBV28 and TRBJ1-5, with D possibly matching TRBD1 (5 bases). Trimming took off 8 bases at V and 5 bases at J, with 13 bases between the two ends. The CDR3 has 13 amino acids. The germline CDR1 and CDR2 sequences are MDHEN and SYDVKM. The CDR3 region has the DNA TGTGCCAGCGGAGGGGAGGGCTATCAGCCCCAGCATTTT. Amino acids: CASGGEGYQPQHF.

This chain uses TRBV10-3 with TRBJ2-1, with 12 nucleotides matching TRBD2. The V gene's germline CDR1 is ENHRY and CDR2 SYGVKD. The CDR3 is 16 residues long. The V segment lost 6 bases and the J segment 9 bases; nucleotides outside the gene matches: 12. CDR3 sequence: CAIRKTSGSARAEQFF. In nucleotides, the CDR3 is TGTGCCATCAGGAAGACTAGCGGGAGCGCGCGGGCTGAGCAGTTCTTC.

The J gene is TRBJ2-7, the V gene TRBV20-1; no clear D gene. Trimming removed 4 bases at V and 4 bases at J, with 8 bases between. This CDR3 is 11 amino acids long. The germline gives CDR1 DFQATT, CDR2 SNEGSKA (reference sequence). CDR3 sequence reads: CSAISQYEQYF. CDR3 nucleotides: TGCAGTGCTATCTCCCAATACGAGCAGTACTTC.

The gene calls are TRBV2 and TRBJ1-5; D gene uncertain. The CDR3 loop spans 12 amino acids. Germline V gene data show CDR1 as SNHLY and CDR2 as FYNNEI. V shed 3 bases and J shed 5 bases, with 5 bases lying between them. CDR3 region: CASSDGDQPQHF. The CDR3 DNA is TGTGCCAGCAGTGACGGAGATCAGCCCCAGCATTTT.

This chain connects TRBV15 to TRBJ2-3; 7 nucleotides line up with TRBD2. Germline lookup yields CDR1 LNHNV and CDR2 YYDKDF (reference sequence). CDR3 length equals 19 residues. Unmatched junction bases numbered 15, after V lost 1 base and J lost 2 bases. The CDR3 here is CATSRVQGWAGVDTDTQYF. As DNA, the CDR3 is TGTGCCACCAGCAGAGTCCAAGGGTGGGCGGGAGTGGACACAGATACGCAGTATTTT.

The V call is TRBV11-3, the J call TRBJ2-1, with TRBD1 matching over 7 bases. Germline V CDR1 and CDR2: SGHNT, YENEEA. V was clipped by 5 bases and J by 4 bases; unmatched bases: 5. This CDR3 is built from 14 residues. The CDR3 region has the DNA TGTGCCAGCAGCGGAGGACAGGCTTACAATGAGCAGTTCTTC. The encoded protein is CASSGGQAYNEQFF.

The V call is TRBV12-2, the J call TRBJ2-1; the table's D call TRBD2 went unverified against the DNA. TRBV12-2 is a pseudogene segment. CDR3 length: 19 amino acids. The CDR3 region has the DNA TGTGCAAGTCGCTTAGCCGGGACTAGCGGGAGGAGATCCTACAATGAGCAGTTCTTC. This gives the protein CASRLAGTSGRRSYNEQFF.

V is TRBV12-2 and J is TRBJ1-2. TRBV12-2 is a pseudogene locus. The CDR3 contains 12 residues. CDR3 in amino acids: CASRLDVCGYTF. In DNA, the CDR3 is TGTGCAAGTCGCTTAGACGTTTGTGGCTACACCTTC.